This T cell receptor (beta chain) is drawn from a study of control samples from healthy donors and cancer patients. Measured with immunoSEQ multiplex PCR; TCRdb has only the in-frame clones, and not every one. This table holds about 130,000 clones, roughly 94% found once. What was sequenced was PBMCs. This TCR was sampled from a man aged 55 to 70 with colorectal cancer.

CDR3 DNA sequence: TGCGCCAGCAGCTTGGTAAGGGGCGCCGGGGAGCTGTTTTTT. Encoded protein: CASSLVRGAGELFF. This chain uses TRBV5-1 with TRBJ2-2, with a possible D match to TRBD1 (5 bases). Germline-derived CDR1 and CDR2 are SGHRS and YFSETQ. The V end was cut by 0 bases, the J end by 6 bases, with 9 bases between. The CDR3 extends over 14 amino acids.